The following is a T cell receptor (beta chain) sequence with its context. The antigen this receptor binds is unknown. Base qualities were left out, and no much larger clone turns up one base away. A distance of 14 bases separates the germline ends of V and J, which lose 8 bases and 4 bases respectively. From the cysteine through the phenylalanine, the CDR3 covers 13 amino acids. Kept here is only the CDR3 DNA, which spans 39 bases and is read in frame from base 1. CDR1 and CDR2, per the germline V gene (reference sequence), are SEHNR and FQNEAQ. Genomic DNA was extracted from sorted cells for sequencing of the TCRbeta CDR3 region. TCRbeta CDR3 regions were sequenced using the immunoSEQ Assay. TCRdb took this table from immuneACCESS and kept in-frame rearrangements with V and J called. Such tables lack part of the clones; where checked against another copy, unresolved V genes explain under half of the gap, and the rest is unexplained. Within this sample are 44,000 or so clones, with 80% of them counted one time only. In total, the top ten clones hold roughly 6.8% of the sample.

The sample is drawn from a study of OX40 agonist ivuxolimab in advanced cancers. With regard to the full study: Ivuxolimab was an agonistic, fully human IgG2 monoclonal antibody directed against OX40 (CD134), a costimulatory receptor. Intravenous ivuxolimab was administered to patients every 2 weeks at six dose levels: 0.01, 0.1, 0.3, 1.5, 3 and 10 mg/kg. Of the roughly 54 dose-escalation patients, hepatocellular carcinoma was present in 19, melanoma in roughly 15, renal cell carcinoma in 9 and head and neck cancer in 9. In the dose-escalation cohort, 70% to 85% of patients were male, and the mean age was roughly 60 years with a range of about 20 to 80. Prior anti-PD-1, anti-PD-L1 or anti-CTLA-4 therapy was permitted, and approximately 40% of dose-escalation patients had received checkpoint inhibitors. Partial responses occurred in three dose-escalation patients: two with cutaneous melanoma and one with hepatocellular carcinoma. Peripheral TCRbeta sequencing aimed to test whether ivuxolimab altered TCR sequence diversity and caused clonal T-cell expansion. The paper describes the monotherapy dose-escalation part (N = 52 patients) of the phase I trial of ivuxolimab.

Paper-wide results and their limitations: Low levels of normalized T-cell clonal expansion were also seen in some patients who did not respond. Partial responders in the 0.1-3.0 mg/kg groups had among the lowest normalized peripheral clonal expansion, especially among CD8+ T cells. Which antigens the clonally expanded peripheral T cells were specific for was not determined. After ivuxolimab, more expanded clones were found on average in CD8+ T cells than in CD4+ T cells. At doses of 0.1 to 3.0 mg/kg, clonal expansion of both CD4+ and CD8+ blood T cells was observed from baseline to week 6.

Patients with a history of autoimmune disease or receiving systemic immunosuppression were excluded from the trial. Peripheral blood for TCR sequencing was drawn from every dose cohort at baseline, at cycle 4 day 1 and at cycle 7 day 1. Samples came from an open-label, multicenter, first-in-human phase I dose-escalation trial of ivuxolimab. Adults with locally advanced or metastatic melanoma, renal cell, hepatocellular, or head and neck squamous cell carcinoma were enrolled in the trial. CD4+ and CD8+ T cells were sorted separately from peripheral blood before TCR sequencing. The chain uses TRBV7-9 and TRBJ1-2, and possibly TRBD1, on 5 matching bases. The TCR sequence derives from an adult with an advanced solid tumor such as melanoma, head and neck, liver or kidney cancer. This specimen was CD4+ or CD8+ T cells sorted from blood, taken in a trial of the OX40 agonist ivuxolimab. The CDR3 loop reads CASATGHLYGYTF. The nucleotides read TGTGCCAGCGCTACAGGACACCTCTATGGCTACACCTTC.